A selection of T cell receptor beta chains follows, all from one sample in a study of cytotoxic CD8 clonotypes in ibrutinib-treated CLL. This table comes from immunoSEQ multiplex PCR, and its TCRdb copy is limited to in-frame clones, with some not included. The profile shows around 150,000 clones, 80% of them singletons. The sequencing used PBMCs, collected after 36 months of ibrutinib treatment. These receptors originate from a human donor with chronic lymphocytic leukemia. The CDR3 runs from the conserved cysteine through the conserved F or W. The D gene is left open where the match is weak. Clone size is shown for a subset of rows, as once, few, many or a class of expanded clone.

CDR3	DNA	D	J	size	V
CASSPYGGASYGYTF	TGTGCCAGCAGCCCTTACGGGGGCGCCTCCTATGGCTACACCTTC	.	TRBJ1-2	few	TRBV5-4
CASSKGQGRNEQFF	TGTGCCAGTAGTAAGGGACAGGGGAGGAATGAGCAGTTCTTC	TRBD1	TRBJ2-1	.	TRBV19
CASSLMNGAGANVLTF	TGTGCCAGCAGCTTGATGAACGGGGCGGGGGCCAACGTCCTGACTTTC	.	TRBJ2-6	.	TRBV5-4
CASADRAGSKLEAFF	TGTGCCAGCGCTGACAGGGCGGGTAGCAAACTTGAAGCTTTCTTT	TRBD1	TRBJ1-1	.	TRBV27
CASSADRVSSYNEQFF	TGCGCCAGCAGCGCCGACAGGGTGAGCTCCTACAATGAGCAGTTCTTC	TRBD1	TRBJ2-1	few	TRBV4-1
CASSFNTNSGANVLTF	TGTGCCAGCAGCTTTAATACCAATTCTGGGGCCAACGTCCTGACTTTC	.	TRBJ2-6	once	TRBV5-8
CATGISSYNSPLHF	TGTGCCACCGGGATCAGCTCCTATAATTCACCCCTCCACTTT	.	TRBJ1-6	.	TRBV19
CASKQGIDYGYTF	TGTGCCAGCAAACAGGGGATCGACTATGGCTACACCTTC	TRBD1	TRBJ1-2	.	TRBV27
CASSLPGLAYEQYF	TGTGCCAGCAGCCTCCCGGGGCTCGCCTACGAGCAGTACTTC	.	TRBJ2-7	.	TRBV7-8
CASSLASGYEQYF	TGCGCCAGCAGCTTGGCTAGCGGGTACGAGCAGTACTTC	TRBD2	TRBJ2-7	.	TRBV5-1
CAWSVGGSSPLHF	TGTGCCTGGAGTGTCGGAGGGTCTTCACCCCTCCACTTT	.	TRBJ1-6	.	TRBV30
CAYHRDRSYEQYF	TGTGCCTACCACCGGGACAGATCCTACGAGCAGTACTTC	TRBD1	TRBJ2-7	.	TRBV30
CASSLGAASYEQYF	TGTGCCAGCAGCTTAGGTGCAGCCTCCTACGAGCAGTACTTC	.	TRBJ2-7	.	TRBV11-2
CASRFGQGGEKLFF	TGTGCCAGCAGGTTCGGCCAGGGAGGTGAAAAACTGTTTTTT	.	TRBJ1-4	.	TRBV27
CAISEYDRGVAAFF	TGTGCCATCAGTGAGTACGACAGGGGGGTAGCGGCTTTCTTT	TRBD1	TRBJ1-1	.	TRBV10-3
CASSEDLSTGGGYTF	TGTGCCAGCAGCGAAGACCTTTCGACAGGGGGTGGCTACACCTTC	TRBD1	TRBJ1-2	few	TRBV7-9
CASSEAASAIYEQYF	TGTGCCAGCAGTGAAGCGGCTAGCGCGATCTACGAGCAGTACTTC	.	TRBJ2-7	.	TRBV6-1
CASSPRDTRTSEQYF	TGTGCCAGCTCTCCTCGGGACACCAGGACAAGCGAGCAGTACTTC	.	TRBJ2-7	.	TRBV18
CASSSPGHTFF	TGTGCCAGCAGTTCACCGGGACACACTTTCTTT	.	TRBJ1-1	.	TRBV6-5
CASSMFFIRWAIGGYTF	TGTGCCAGTAGTATGTTTTTTATTCGCTGGGCGATCGGTGGCTACACCTTC	.	TRBJ1-2	.	TRBV19
CASSARQGTAGNTIYF	TGTGCCAGCAGCGCCAGACAGGGCACCGCGGGAAACACCATATATTTT	TRBD1	TRBJ1-3	.	TRBV5-8
CASRTGSYGYTF	TGTGCCAGCAGAACAGGGAGCTATGGCTACACCTTC	.	TRBJ1-2	few	TRBV6-5
CASSYRVSNQPQHF	TGTGCCAGCAGTTACAGGGTTTCCAATCAGCCCCAGCATTTT	.	TRBJ1-5	.	TRBV2
CASRTISGNEQFF	TGTGCCAGCAGAACGATTAGCGGCAATGAGCAGTTCTTC	.	TRBJ2-1	.	TRBV6-1
CAWTVGTVRRISSPLHF	TGTGCCTGGACAGTGGGGACAGTGAGGCGAATTAGTTCACCCCTCCACTTT	TRBD1	TRBJ1-6	once	TRBV30
CASSPAWGRNYNSPLHF	TGTGCCAGCAGCCCAGCTTGGGGGAGAAATTATAATTCACCCCTCCACTTT	.	TRBJ1-6	.	TRBV25-1
CASSTPFEFPLYNEQFF	TGTGCCAGCAGCACGCCTTTTGAGTTCCCCCTCTACAATGAGCAGTTCTTC	.	TRBJ2-1	few	TRBV7-3
CASSQGAYNEQFF	TGCGCCAGCAGTCAGGGGGCCTACAATGAGCAGTTCTTC	TRBD1	TRBJ2-1	.	TRBV5-1
CASSTQQGTKNIQYF	TGTGCCAGCAGCACCCAACAGGGGACCAAAAACATTCAGTACTTC	TRBD1	TRBJ2-4	.	TRBV7-2
CASSQVRAGDYEQYF	TGTGCCAGCAGCCAAGTAAGAGCAGGGGACTACGAGCAGTACTTC	.	TRBJ2-7	.	TRBV14
CASSQGAGQPQHF	TGTGCCAGCAGCCAAGGGGCTGGTCAGCCCCAGCATTTT	.	TRBJ1-5	.	TRBV14
CAIINVNTGELFF	TGTGCCATCATTAACGTGAACACCGGGGAGCTGTTTTTT	.	TRBJ2-2	.	TRBV10-3
CASSQEARLAAEQYF	TGCGCCAGCAGCCAAGAAGCAAGGCTAGCCGCCGAGCAGTACTTC	.	TRBJ2-7	.	TRBV4-1
CASKKTRNTGELFF	TGTGCCAGCAAGAAGACACGAAACACCGGGGAGCTGTTTTTT	.	TRBJ2-2	.	TRBV5-4
CASSLGSTRANQPQHF	TGTGCCAGCAGCTTGGGCAGCACACGGGCCAATCAGCCCCAGCATTTT	.	TRBJ1-5	once	TRBV5-8
CASKYRYSYNEQFF	TGCGCCAGCAAATACAGATACTCCTACAATGAGCAGTTCTTC	.	TRBJ2-1	.	TRBV5-1
CASSLGGPQPQHF	TGTGCCAGCAGCTTAGGTGGGCCTCAGCCCCAGCATTTT	.	TRBJ1-5	.	TRBV7-9
CASRNRWQGPYF	TGTGCCAGCAGGAACCGGTGGCAGGGCCCGTACTTC	.	TRBJ2-7	.	TRBV27
CASSHLLRDPWEQYF	TGCGCCAGCAGCCACCTCTTACGGGATCCGTGGGAGCAGTACTTC	.	TRBJ2-7	.	TRBV4-1
CASSPPGRGEQYF	TGTGCCAGCTCACCACCAGGGAGAGGCGAGCAGTACTTC	.	TRBJ2-7	many	TRBV18
CASSKTRGDSNQPQHF	TGTGCCAGTAGTAAAACTAGGGGGGATAGCAATCAGCCCCAGCATTTT	.	TRBJ1-5	.	TRBV19
CSATGQVSDIQYF	TGCAGCGCCACGGGACAGGTGAGCGACATTCAGTACTTC	TRBD1	TRBJ2-4	few	TRBV29-1
CASRRLGTGDSEQYF	TGCGCCAGCAGACGGTTGGGGACAGGGGACTCCGAGCAGTACTTC	TRBD1	TRBJ2-7	.	TRBV5-1
CASSPTGAGNEQYF	TGTGCCAGCAGTCCAACCGGGGCCGGGAACGAGCAGTACTTC	.	TRBJ2-7	.	TRBV25-1
CATGDRMNTEAFF	TGTGCCACCGGAGACAGGATGAACACTGAAGCTTTCTTT	.	TRBJ1-1	.	TRBV6-5
CASSQDQRETQYF	TGCGCCAGCAGCCAAGATCAAAGGGAGACCCAGTACTTC	.	TRBJ2-5	few	TRBV4-1
CASGIVAVYGYTF	TGTGCCAGCGGAATTGTGGCAGTCTATGGCTACACCTTC	.	TRBJ1-2	few	TRBV2
CASSSGAYEQYF	TGTGCCAGCTCTAGCGGCGCCTACGAGCAGTACTTC	TRBD2	TRBJ2-7	.	TRBV2
CASSLGHAWSGANVLTF	TGTGCCAGCAGCTTAGGACACGCCTGGTCTGGGGCCAACGTCCTGACTTTC	.	TRBJ2-6	.	TRBV7-9
CASSPRGEGVNGYTF	TGCGCCAGCAGCCCTCGGGGGGAGGGCGTGAATGGCTACACCTTC	.	TRBJ1-2	.	TRBV5-1
CSVRTTGINQPQHF	TGCAGCGTGAGAACGACAGGGATAAATCAGCCCCAGCATTTT	TRBD1	TRBJ1-5	.	TRBV29-1
CASSHSRDEQFF	TGCGCCAGCAGCCATTCGCGTGATGAGCAGTTCTTC	.	TRBJ2-1	once	TRBV5-1
CSAPWGVGYTF	TGCAGTGCCCCCTGGGGGGTTGGCTACACCTTC	.	TRBJ1-2	few	TRBV20-1